Shown below are 21 T cell receptor beta chains from a single sample sequenced in a study of CD8 T cells in Susac syndrome. Random hexamers were used to reverse transcribe about 0.5 to 1 ug of RNA. From the immunoSEQ multiplex PCR reads, TCRdb called clonotypes with MiXCR, one entry per CDR3 protein. The sample has 120,000 or so distinct CDR3 sequences, 90% to 95% seen once. The sequenced material came from CD4+ T cells from PBMCs. The receptors were sampled from a human donor with multiple sclerosis.

The V and J genes are TRBV9 and TRBJ2-1, with a weak D call TRBD2 (5 bases). The ends were cut back, 4 bases at V and 10 bases at J, with 15 bases in the middle. Germline V lookup: CDR1 SGDLS, CDR2 YYNGEE. The CDR3 extends over 13 amino acids. The CDR3, as DNA: TGTGCCAGCAGCCATTCCCTCGGGGTCGAGCAGTTCTTC. Its translation is CASSHSLGVEQFF.

The chain carries TRBV7-8 and TRBJ1-1; D ambiguous. Deletions cut 6 bases from V and 4 bases from J, with 12 bases between. The CDR3 is 13 amino acids. CDR1 is SGHVS, CDR2 FQNEAQ, per germline. This CDR3 is CASREAAGTEAFF. The CDR3 nucleotides read TGTGCCAGCAGGGAGGCCGCGGGCACTGAAGCTTTCTTT.

This clonotype was observed once. The genes are TRBV6-1 and TRBJ1-2; D not certain. The ends were cut back, 4 bases at V and 4 bases at J, with 19 bases in the middle. This CDR3 has 16 residues. In germline, CDR1 is MNHNS, CDR2 SASEGT. CDR3 loop: CASSGYPAGEAYGYTF. The DNA for the CDR3 is TGTGCCAGCAGTGGATACCCTGCCGGGGAAGCCTATGGCTACACCTTC.

This rearrangement joins TRBV7-3 to TRBJ1-1; unclear D gene. The germline V gene has CDR1 SGHTA and CDR2 FQGTGA. Trimming took off 6 bases at V and 5 bases at J, with 16 bases between the two ends. The CDR3 runs 14 residues. The DNA for the CDR3 is TGTGCCAGCAGGCCAGACATGGGTTCGACTGAAGCTTTCTTT. It translates to CASRPDMGSTEAFF. The full variable domain, in which reference TRBV7-3 and TRBJ1-1 provide the parts outside the CDR3, is GAGVSQTPSNKVTEKGKYVELRCDPISGHTALYWYRQSLGQGPEFLIYFQGTGAADDSGLPNDRFFAVRPEGSVSTLKIQRTERGDSAVYLCASRPDMGSTEAFFGQGTRLTVV.

V is TRBV12-3 or TRBV12-4 and J is TRBJ1-1; weak D call: TRBD1 (5 bases). CDR3 size: 17 residues. The ends were cut back, 1 base at V and 1 base at J, with 16 bases in the middle. The CDR3 reads CASSLGGWERRNTEAFF. The CDR3 DNA follows: TGTGCCAGCAGTTTAGGGGGCTGGGAGAGAAGGAACACTGAAGCTTTCTTT.

The chain combines TRBV7-2 with TRBJ1-3, with D unclear. Between the trimmed V and J ends, which lost 0 bases and 2 bases, there was a span of 14 bases. The CDR3 sequence is 17 residues long. CDR1 SGHTA and CDR2 FQGNSA come from the germline V gene. The CDR3 protein is CASSLAMLGSTGNTIYF. Written as DNA, the CDR3 is TGTGCCAGCAGCTTAGCGATGCTCGGGTCTACTGGAAACACCATATATTTT.

The V and J genes are TRBV18 and TRBJ1-2; maybe TRBD1 (5 bases). The CDR3 is 13 residues long. Per germline, CDR1 KGHSH and CDR2 LQKENI. V was clipped by 6 bases and J by 6 bases, with 14 bases between them. The CDR3 region is CASSLREIDGYTF. The CDR3 DNA reads as TGTGCCAGCTCTCTCAGGGAAATCGATGGCTACACCTTC.

This chain links TRBV2 with TRBJ2-2, with D tentatively TRBD2 (5 bases). V shed 11 bases and J shed 2 bases, with 12 bases lying between them. Germline V lookup: CDR1 SNHLY, CDR2 FYNNEI. The CDR3 has 13 residues. The DNA for the CDR3 is TGTGCCTCCCGGGGAAGTAACACCGGGGAGCTGTTTTTT. Translation gives CASRGSNTGELFF.

The chain recombines TRBV20-1 with TRBJ2-7; maybe TRBD1 (5 bases). The CDR3 is 13 amino acids. V gave up 7 bases and J gave up 0 bases, with 13 bases separating them. Germline V gene sequence: CDR1 DFQATT, CDR2 SNEGSKA (reference sequence). The DNA for the CDR3 is TGCAGTGTTACGCAGGGTATCTCCTACGAGCAGTACTTC. Its protein is CSVTQGISYEQYF.

The chain couples TRBV30 to TRBJ1-2, with D possibly being TRBD1 (6 bases). The CDR3 contains 15 residues. In germline, CDR1 is GTSNPN, CDR2 SVGIG (reference sequence). V was clipped by 3 bases and J by 8 bases, with 22 bases between them. CDR3 nucleotides: TGTGCCTGGAGAGGCGGGGGCGCGGGACCCGGAGGCTACACCTTC. This encodes CAWRGGGAGPGGYTF.

V and J are TRBV7-9 and TRBJ1-1; D gene ambiguous. V was trimmed by 2 bases and J by 2 bases, leaving 12 bases between them. CDR3 length equals 15 residues. Germline loops: CDR1 SEHNR, CDR2 FQNEAQ (reference sequence). CDR3 sequence: CASSLTRRSNTEAFF. Here the CDR3 DNA reads TGTGCCAGCAGCTTAACCCGACGCAGCAACACTGAAGCTTTCTTT.

The V call is TRBV18, the J call TRBJ2-5, with D uncertain. The V end lost 3 bases, the J end lost 1 base, and 6 bases lay between the germline ends. The CDR3 totals 13 residues. Germline V lookup: CDR1 KGHSH, CDR2 LQKENI. The CDR3 spells CASSPVSQETQYF. The CDR3 DNA sequence: TGTGCCAGCTCACCGGTGTCCCAAGAGACCCAGTACTTC.

Here the CDR3 reads CASSVGVGDQPQHF. The CDR3 nucleotides read TGTGCCAGCAGCGTAGGCGTAGGGGATCAGCCCCAGCATTTT. The chain combines TRBV9 with TRBJ1-5; TRBD1 might be the D (5 bases). CDR3 length equals 14 residues. Germline V gene sequence: CDR1 SGDLS, CDR2 YYNGEE. V was trimmed by 0 bases and J by 5 bases, leaving 9 bases between them.

The chain joins TRBV7-2 to TRBJ2-1; D might be TRBD1 (6 bases). Trimming removed 4 bases from V and 2 bases from J, with 15 bases in between. The germline CDR1 and CDR2 sequences are SGHTA and FQGNSA. The CDR3 extends over 16 amino acids. The DNA of the CDR3 is TGTGCCAGCAGCTCCCGGGCGGCAGGGGCCTACAATGAGCAGTTCTTC. Its translation: CASSSRAAGAYNEQFF.

The CDR3 sequence: CASSPSGVNYGYTF. The CDR3, as DNA: TGTGCCAGCTCACCTTCTGGGGTAAACTATGGCTACACCTTC. The chain is built from TRBV18 and TRBJ1-2; D gene uncertain. The V gene lost 3 bases and the J gene lost 2 bases, with 10 bases spanning the gap. This CDR3 has 14 residues. Germline CDR1 and CDR2: KGHSH and LQKENI.

The sample holds one count of this clonotype. J is TRBJ1-4 and V is TRBV20-1, with D unclear. CDR3 size: 15 residues. Germline V gene lookup returns CDR1 DFQATT and CDR2 SNEGSKA (reference sequence). The V end was cut by 1 base, the J end by 0 bases, with 9 bases between. The chain's CDR3 is CSARGFLATNEKLFF. The DNA for the CDR3 is TGCAGTGCTAGAGGCTTCTTGGCAACTAATGAAAAACTGTTTTTT.

The chain carries TRBV19 and TRBJ1-5; unclear D gene. V shed 6 bases and J shed 10 bases, with 10 bases lying between them. CDR3 length equals 11 residues. Germline V gene data show CDR1 as LNHDA and CDR2 as SQIVND (reference sequence). The CDR3 is CASRTGHPQHF. CDR3 DNA: TGTGCCAGTAGGACCGGTCATCCCCAGCATTTT.

This chain uses TRBV11-2 with TRBJ2-7, with D perhaps TRBD1 or TRBD2 (5 bases each). The germline CDR1 and CDR2 sequences are SGHAT and FQNNGV. CDR3 length: 15 residues. The ends were cut back, 1 base at V and 4 bases at J, with 14 bases in the middle. The CDR3 bases are TGTGCCAGCAGCTTAGTTGTGGTCAGGGAGTACGAGCAGTACTTC. Translated: CASSLVVVREYEQYF.

The chain couples TRBV9 to TRBJ2-3, with D perhaps TRBD2 (6 bases). The germline V gene encodes CDR1 SGDLS and CDR2 YYNGEE. The germline V and J ends were trimmed by 0 bases and 0 bases, with 17 bases remaining between them. The CDR3 consists of 18 residues. The DNA of the CDR3 is TGTGCCAGCAGCGTAGGCGTTAGCGGCCGTTCTAGCACAGATACGCAGTATTTT. Amino acids: CASSVGVSGRSSTDTQYF.

The rearrangement links TRBV5-4 to TRBJ2-7; no clear D gene. Trimming took 0 bases from V and 4 from J, leaving 17 bases between them. CDR1 SGHNT and CDR2 YYREEE come from the germline V gene (reference sequence). The CDR3 runs to 16 residues. The CDR3 sequence: CASSLASGGLGYEQYF. In DNA, the CDR3 is TGTGCCAGCAGCTTGGCCTCTGGCGGCTTGGGATACGAGCAGTACTTC. Complete variable domain (other parts from reference TRBV5-4 and TRBJ2-7): ETGVTQSPTHLIKTRGQQVTLRCSSQSGHNTVSWYQQALGQGPQFIFQYYREEENGRGNFPPRFSGLQFPNYSSELNVNALELDDSALYLCASSLASGGLGYEQYFGPGTRLTVT.

V and J are TRBV18 and TRBJ2-7; D tentatively reads TRBD1 or TRBD2 (5 bases each). V was trimmed by 0 bases and J by 0 bases, leaving 9 bases between them. The CDR3 runs to 15 residues. Germline values: CDR1 KGHSH, CDR2 LQKENI. CDR3 coding DNA: TGTGCCAGCTCACCACCGGCCGGGGCCTCCTACGAGCAGTACTTC. Amino acids: CASSPPAGASYEQYF.